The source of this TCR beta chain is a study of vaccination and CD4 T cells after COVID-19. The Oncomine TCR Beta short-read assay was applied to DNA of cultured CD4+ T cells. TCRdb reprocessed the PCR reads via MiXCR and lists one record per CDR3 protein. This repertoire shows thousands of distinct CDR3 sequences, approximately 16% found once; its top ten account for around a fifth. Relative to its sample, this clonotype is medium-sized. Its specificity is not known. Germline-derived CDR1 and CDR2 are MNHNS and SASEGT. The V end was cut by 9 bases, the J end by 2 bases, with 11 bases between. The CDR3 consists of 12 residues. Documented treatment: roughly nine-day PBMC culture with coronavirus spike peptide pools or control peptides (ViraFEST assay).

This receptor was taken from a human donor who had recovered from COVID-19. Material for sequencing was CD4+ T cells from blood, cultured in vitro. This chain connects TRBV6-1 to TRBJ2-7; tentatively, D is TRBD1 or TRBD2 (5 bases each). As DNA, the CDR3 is TGTGCCAGTAGGCAGGGAGCCTACGAGCAGTACTTC. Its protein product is CASRQGAYEQYF.